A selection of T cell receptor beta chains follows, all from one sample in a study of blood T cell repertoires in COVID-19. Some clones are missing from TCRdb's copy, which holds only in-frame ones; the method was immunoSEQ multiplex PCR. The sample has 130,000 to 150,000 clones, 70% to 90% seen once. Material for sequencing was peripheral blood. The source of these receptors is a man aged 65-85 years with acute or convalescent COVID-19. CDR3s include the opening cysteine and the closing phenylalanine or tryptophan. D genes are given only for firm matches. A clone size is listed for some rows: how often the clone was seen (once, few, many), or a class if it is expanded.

CDR3: CASSRGYRGINTEAFF
D: TRBD1
size: .
J: TRBJ1-1
V: TRBV5-8

CDR3: CASSPRLAGDNEQFF
D: TRBD2
size: .
J: TRBJ2-1
V: TRBV11-3

CDR3: CASSQDSQGLREQFF
D: .
size: .
J: TRBJ2-1
V: TRBV4-2

CDR3: CATGGSSYNEQFF
D: TRBD2
size: .
J: TRBJ2-1
V: TRBV19

CDR3: CASSIGPDSSYEQYF
D: .
size: .
J: TRBJ2-7
V: TRBV5-1

CDR3: CASSPKTGKNTEAFF
D: TRBD1
size: .
J: TRBJ1-1
V: TRBV5-1

CDR3: CASSFGGGDAYNSPLHF
D: TRBD1
size: few
J: TRBJ1-6
V: TRBV28

CDR3: CASSSPTSGGAMNEQFF
D: TRBD2
size: .
J: TRBJ2-1
V: TRBV5-1

CDR3: CASSPPGLAAYEQYF
D: TRBD2
size: few
J: TRBJ2-7
V: TRBV18

CDR3: CASTGTGSLLDNSPLHF
D: TRBD1
size: .
J: TRBJ1-6
V: TRBV2

CDR3: CASSTRDRGPGELFF
D: TRBD1
size: .
J: TRBJ2-2
V: TRBV7-3

CDR3: CASSLQNSYEQYF
D: .
size: .
J: TRBJ2-7
V: TRBV5-8

CDR3: CASSLEGSGRADTQYF
D: TRBD2
size: .
J: TRBJ2-3
V: TRBV11-2

CDR3: CASSLASGGQETQYF
D: TRBD1
size: .
J: TRBJ2-5
V: TRBV5-1

CDR3: CAISESNRGQTQYF
D: TRBD1
size: .
J: TRBJ2-5
V: TRBV10-3

CDR3: CASRRSGQAVMNTEAFF
D: TRBD1
size: .
J: TRBJ1-1
V: TRBV27

CDR3: CASSLDQAYEQYF
D: .
size: once
J: TRBJ2-7
V: TRBV5-1

CDR3: CASSRQGAKVGNTIYF
D: TRBD1
size: .
J: TRBJ1-3
V: TRBV2

CDR3: CASSLTGGGYGYTF
D: TRBD1
size: .
J: TRBJ1-2
V: TRBV5-1

CDR3: CASSYREKGPQHF
D: .
size: .
J: TRBJ1-5
V: TRBV6-5

CDR3: CARSFRDTLVSPKNIQYF
D: .
size: few
J: TRBJ2-4
V: TRBV5-3

CDR3: CASMGRTVATNEKLFF
D: .
size: .
J: TRBJ1-4
V: TRBV19

CDR3: CASSLAGESGNTIYF
D: .
size: .
J: TRBJ1-3
V: TRBV5-8

CDR3: CASSSLSGELFF
D: .
size: .
J: TRBJ2-2
V: TRBV12-3/TRBV12-4

CDR3: CASNTTGGNQPQHF
D: TRBD1
size: .
J: TRBJ1-5
V: TRBV7-9

CDR3: CASSLGTGSGNTIYF
D: TRBD1
size: .
J: TRBJ1-3
V: TRBV5-1

CDR3: CASSSRALYGYTF
D: .
size: .
J: TRBJ1-2
V: TRBV12-3/TRBV12-4

CDR3: CASSVWQGAGNEQFF
D: TRBD1
size: .
J: TRBJ2-1
V: TRBV2

CDR3: CASSQGQGATYEQYF
D: .
size: .
J: TRBJ2-7
V: TRBV5-1

CDR3: CASSLARGGPGEQFF
D: TRBD2
size: .
J: TRBJ2-1
V: TRBV5-1

CDR3: CSVERREETQYF
D: .
size: .
J: TRBJ2-5
V: TRBV29-1

CDR3: CASSQPGQGSSSGEQYF
D: TRBD1
size: .
J: TRBJ2-7
V: TRBV19

CDR3: CASSLSGGGRNQPQHF
D: .
size: .
J: TRBJ1-5
V: TRBV27

CDR3: CASSFSGSKTEAFF
D: .
size: .
J: TRBJ1-1
V: TRBV7-9

CDR3: CASSPGGIYQAGQDTGELFF
D: TRBD2
size: .
J: TRBJ2-2
V: TRBV4-1

CDR3: CASSLGQQNSPLHF
D: .
size: .
J: TRBJ1-6
V: TRBV3-1/TRBV3-2

CDR3: CASSPSGQGAQPQHF
D: TRBD1
size: .
J: TRBJ1-5
V: TRBV28

CDR3: CAWRDRGHRYEQYF
D: TRBD1
size: .
J: TRBJ2-7
V: TRBV30

CDR3: CASSRQGGETQYF
D: TRBD1
size: .
J: TRBJ2-5
V: TRBV19

CDR3: CASRLGGSMNTEAFF
D: .
size: .
J: TRBJ1-1
V: TRBV19

CDR3: CASSIVGDSEKLFF
D: .
size: once
J: TRBJ1-4
V: TRBV19

CDR3: CASSVGLGGNNEQFF
D: .
size: .
J: TRBJ2-1
V: TRBV9

CDR3: CASSPRGSGGATSRETQYF
D: TRBD2
size: .
J: TRBJ2-5
V: TRBV7-9

CDR3: CASSYDRVDGYTF
D: TRBD1
size: .
J: TRBJ1-2
V: TRBV12-3/TRBV12-4

CDR3: CSVASGGYNEQFF
D: TRBD2
size: .
J: TRBJ2-1
V: TRBV29-1

CDR3: CAIKVRETGNTIYF
D: .
size: .
J: TRBJ1-3
V: TRBV10-3

CDR3: CASSDSAGTADTQYF
D: TRBD1
size: .
J: TRBJ2-3
V: TRBV6-4

CDR3: CASSLDSEKLFF
D: .
size: few
J: TRBJ1-4
V: TRBV2

CDR3: CSVDTYNEQFF
D: .
size: .
J: TRBJ2-1
V: TRBV29-1

CDR3: CASSHPRGPGEKLFF
D: .
size: .
J: TRBJ1-4
V: TRBV7-2

CDR3: CASSRTILGELFF
D: .
size: .
J: TRBJ2-2
V: TRBV6-4